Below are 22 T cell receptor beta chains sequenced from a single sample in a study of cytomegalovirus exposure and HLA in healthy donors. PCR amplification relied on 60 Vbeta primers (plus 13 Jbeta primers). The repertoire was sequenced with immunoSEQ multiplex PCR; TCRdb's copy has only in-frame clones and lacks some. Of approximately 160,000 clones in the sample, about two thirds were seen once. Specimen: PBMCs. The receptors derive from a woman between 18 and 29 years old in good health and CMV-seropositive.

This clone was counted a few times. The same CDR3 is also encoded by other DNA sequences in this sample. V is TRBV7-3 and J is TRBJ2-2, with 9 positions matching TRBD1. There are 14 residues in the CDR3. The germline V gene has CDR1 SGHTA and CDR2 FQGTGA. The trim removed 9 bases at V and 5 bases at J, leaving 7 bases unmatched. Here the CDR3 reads CASSRTGDTGELFF. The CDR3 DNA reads TGTGCCAGTTCGCGGACAGGGGATACCGGGGAGCTGTTTTTT.

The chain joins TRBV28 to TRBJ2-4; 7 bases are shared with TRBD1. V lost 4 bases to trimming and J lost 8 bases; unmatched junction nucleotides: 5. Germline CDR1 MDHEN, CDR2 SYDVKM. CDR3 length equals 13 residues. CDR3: CASSSTGTDIQYF. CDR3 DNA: TGTGCCAGCAGTTCAACCGGGACAGACATTCAGTACTTC. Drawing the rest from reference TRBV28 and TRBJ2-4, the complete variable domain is DVKVTQSSRYLVKRTGEKVFLECVQDMDHENMFWYRQDPGLGLRLIYFSYDVKMKEKGDIPEGYSVSREKKERFSLILESASTNQTSMYLCASSSTGTDIQYFGAGTRLSVL.

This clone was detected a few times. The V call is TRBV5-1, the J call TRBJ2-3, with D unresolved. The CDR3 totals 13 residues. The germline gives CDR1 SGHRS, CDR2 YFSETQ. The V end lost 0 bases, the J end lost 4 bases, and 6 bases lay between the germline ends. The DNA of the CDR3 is TGCGCCAGCAGCTTGGTTGGGCCAGATACGCAGTATTTT. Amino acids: CASSLVGPDTQYF.

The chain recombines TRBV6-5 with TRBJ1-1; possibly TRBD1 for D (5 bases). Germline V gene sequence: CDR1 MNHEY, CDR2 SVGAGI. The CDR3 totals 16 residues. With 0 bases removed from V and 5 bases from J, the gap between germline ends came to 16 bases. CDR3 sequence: CASSYSIGGMETEAFF. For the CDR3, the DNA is TGTGCCAGCAGTTACTCGATCGGGGGTATGGAGACTGAAGCTTTCTTT.

The CDR3 nucleotides are TGCGCCAGCATCAGGGGGGACTCCACAGATACGCAGTATTTT. Amino acids: CASIRGDSTDTQYF. This sequence joins TRBV5-1 and TRBJ2-3, with D perhaps TRBD1 (7 bases). The V gene lost 6 bases and the J gene lost 2 bases, with 13 bases spanning the gap. This CDR3 is 14 amino acids long. Germline CDR1 reads SGHRS; CDR2 reads YFSETQ.

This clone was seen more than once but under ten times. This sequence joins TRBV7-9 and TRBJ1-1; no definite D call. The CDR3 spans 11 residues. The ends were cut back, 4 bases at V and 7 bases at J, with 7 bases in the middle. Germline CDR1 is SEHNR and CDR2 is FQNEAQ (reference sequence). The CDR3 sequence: CASSSTSEAFF. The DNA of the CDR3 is TGTGCCAGCAGCTCCACAAGTGAAGCTTTCTTT.

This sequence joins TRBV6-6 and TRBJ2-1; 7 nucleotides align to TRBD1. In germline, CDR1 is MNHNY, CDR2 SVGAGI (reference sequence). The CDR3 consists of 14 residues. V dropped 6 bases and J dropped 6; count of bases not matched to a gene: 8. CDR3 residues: CASRHGTARNEQFF. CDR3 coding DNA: TGTGCCAGCAGGCACGGGACAGCTCGCAATGAGCAGTTCTTC.

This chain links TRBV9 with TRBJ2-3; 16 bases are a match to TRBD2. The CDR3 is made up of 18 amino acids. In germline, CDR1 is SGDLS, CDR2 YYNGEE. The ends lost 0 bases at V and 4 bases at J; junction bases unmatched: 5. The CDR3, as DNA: TGTGCCAGCAGCGTAGAGGGACTAGCGGGGGGGCCGCCAGATACGCAGTATTTT. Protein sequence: CASSVEGLAGGPPDTQYF.

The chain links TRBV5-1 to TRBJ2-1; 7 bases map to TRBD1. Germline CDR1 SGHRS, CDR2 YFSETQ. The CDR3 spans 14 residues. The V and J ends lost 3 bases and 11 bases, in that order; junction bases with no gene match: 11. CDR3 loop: CASSSDRNPVKQFF. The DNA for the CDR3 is TGCGCCAGCAGCTCGGACAGGAACCCAGTAAAGCAGTTCTTC.

This chain's CDR3 is CASSLNSVSYEQYF. The CDR3 DNA sequence: TGCGCCAGCAGCTTGAATTCAGTATCCTACGAGCAGTACTTC. This chain joins TRBV5-1 and TRBJ2-7, with no clear D. From germline, CDR1 is SGHRS and CDR2 YFSETQ. Trimming cost V 1 base and J 1 base, with 9 bases left between them. This CDR3 contains 14 residues.

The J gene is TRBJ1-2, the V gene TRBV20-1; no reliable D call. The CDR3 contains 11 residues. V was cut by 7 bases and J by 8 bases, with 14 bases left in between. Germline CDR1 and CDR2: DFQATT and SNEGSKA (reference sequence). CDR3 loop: CSGQESGGYTF. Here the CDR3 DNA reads TGCAGTGGCCAGGAATCGGGAGGCTACACCTTC.

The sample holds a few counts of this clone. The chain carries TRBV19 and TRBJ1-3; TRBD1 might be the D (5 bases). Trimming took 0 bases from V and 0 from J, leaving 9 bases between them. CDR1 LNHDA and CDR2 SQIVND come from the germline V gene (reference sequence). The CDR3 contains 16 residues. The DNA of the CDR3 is TGTGCCAGTAGTATAGACCGACAGAGCTCTGGAAACACCATATATTTT. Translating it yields CASSIDRQSSGNTIYF. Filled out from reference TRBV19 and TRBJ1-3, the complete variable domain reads DGGITQSPKYLFRKEGQNVTLSCEQNLNHDAMYWYRQDPGQGLRLIYYSQIVNDFQKGDIAEGYSVSREKKESFPLTVTSAQKNPTAFYLCASSIDRQSSGNTIYFGEGSWLTVV.

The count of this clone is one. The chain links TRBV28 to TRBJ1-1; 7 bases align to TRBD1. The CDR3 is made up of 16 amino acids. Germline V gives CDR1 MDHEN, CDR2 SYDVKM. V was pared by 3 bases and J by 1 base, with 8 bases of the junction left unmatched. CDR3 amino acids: CASSFGQEISNTEAFF. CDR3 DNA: TGTGCCAGCAGTTTTGGACAGGAAATCTCGAACACTGAAGCTTTCTTT.

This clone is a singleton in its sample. The CDR3 region is CASSPFVTGLAFNEQFF. In DNA form, the CDR3 reads TGTGCCAGCTCACCATTCGTAACGGGACTAGCGTTCAATGAGCAGTTCTTC. The V gene is TRBV18, the J gene TRBJ2-1; 10 positions match TRBD2. The ends lost 2 bases at V and 6 bases at J; junction bases unmatched: 10. The CDR3 covers 17 residues. Per germline, CDR1 KGHSH and CDR2 LQKENI.

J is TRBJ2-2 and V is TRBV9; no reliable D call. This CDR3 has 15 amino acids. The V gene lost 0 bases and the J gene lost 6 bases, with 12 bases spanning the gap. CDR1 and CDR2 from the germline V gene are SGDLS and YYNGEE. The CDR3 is CASSVAGFLAGELFF. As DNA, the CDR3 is TGTGCCAGCAGCGTAGCCGGGTTCCTAGCCGGGGAGCTGTTTTTT.

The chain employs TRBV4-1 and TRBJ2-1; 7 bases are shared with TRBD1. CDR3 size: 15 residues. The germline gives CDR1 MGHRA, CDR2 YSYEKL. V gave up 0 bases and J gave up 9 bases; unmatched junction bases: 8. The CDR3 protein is CASSQDSQGRVEQFF. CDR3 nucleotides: TGCGCCAGCAGCCAAGATTCACAGGGGCGCGTTGAGCAGTTCTTC.

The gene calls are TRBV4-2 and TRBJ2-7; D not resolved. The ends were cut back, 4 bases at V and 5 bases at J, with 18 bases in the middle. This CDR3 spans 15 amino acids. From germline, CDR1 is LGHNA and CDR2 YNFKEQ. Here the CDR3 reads CASSLDLARSNEQYF. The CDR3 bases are TGTGCCAGCAGCCTAGACCTTGCCAGGTCCAACGAGCAGTACTTC.

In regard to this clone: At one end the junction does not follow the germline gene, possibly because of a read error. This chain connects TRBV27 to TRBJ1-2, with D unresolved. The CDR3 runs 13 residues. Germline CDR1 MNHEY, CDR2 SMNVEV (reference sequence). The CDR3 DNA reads TGTGCCAGCAGTTTCAGAAACCACTATGTCTACACCTTC. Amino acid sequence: CASSFRNHYVYTF.

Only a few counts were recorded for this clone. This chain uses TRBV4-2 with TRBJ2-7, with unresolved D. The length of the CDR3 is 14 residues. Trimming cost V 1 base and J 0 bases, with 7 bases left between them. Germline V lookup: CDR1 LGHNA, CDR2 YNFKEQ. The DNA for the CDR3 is TGTGCCAGCAGCCAAGGCGGAAGCTCCTACGAGCAGTACTTC. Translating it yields CASSQGGSSYEQYF.

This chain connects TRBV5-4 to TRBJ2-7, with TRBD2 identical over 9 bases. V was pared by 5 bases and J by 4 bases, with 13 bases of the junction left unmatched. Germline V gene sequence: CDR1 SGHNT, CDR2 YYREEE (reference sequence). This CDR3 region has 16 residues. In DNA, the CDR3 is TGTGCCAGCAGTTATTTCCCGGGACTAGCTGCGTACGAGCAGTACTTC. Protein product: CASSYFPGLAAYEQYF.

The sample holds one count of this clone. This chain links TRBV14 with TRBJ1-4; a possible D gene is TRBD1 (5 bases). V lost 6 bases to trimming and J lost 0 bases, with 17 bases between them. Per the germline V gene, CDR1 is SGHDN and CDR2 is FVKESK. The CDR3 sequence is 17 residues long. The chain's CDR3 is CASSLGGFFATNEKLFF. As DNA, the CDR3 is TGTGCCAGCAGTCTTGGGGGGTTCTTCGCAACTAATGAAAAACTGTTTTTT. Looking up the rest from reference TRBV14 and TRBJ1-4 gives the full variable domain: EAGVTQFPSHSVIEKGQTVTLRCDPISGHDNLYWYRRVMGKEIKFLLHFVKESKQDESGMPNNRFLAERTGGTYSTLKVQPAELEDSGVYFCASSLGGFFATNEKLFFGSGTQLSVL.

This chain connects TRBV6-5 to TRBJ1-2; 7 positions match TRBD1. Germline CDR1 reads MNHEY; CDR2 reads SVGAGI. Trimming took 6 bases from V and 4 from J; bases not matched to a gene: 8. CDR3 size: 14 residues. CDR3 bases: TGTGCCAGCAGATTGACAGGGACTCTCTATGGCTACACCTTC. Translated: CASRLTGTLYGYTF.